This T cell receptor beta chain was documented in a study of shared clonotypes between healthy human individuals. Background on the study: Each donor's CD4 naive and CD4 memory cells filled three plates apiece, CD8 naive two, and CD8 memory one.

An assay was performed, and its level was deep. The method was immunoSEQ multiplex PCR; TCRdb's version includes in-frame clones alone and lacks a portion of them. The sample shows around 1.6 million clones, 95% to 99% of them seen only once. In this sample, this clone turned up once. Its target is unknown. Whole-study findings and limits: Shared across several donors were around 5% of the naive CD4 clonotypes.

Trimming left V 5 bases short and J 9 bases short, with 11 bases between. Looked up from germline, CDR1 is SGHVS and CDR2 is FNYEAQ. This CDR3 has 12 residues. The TCR comes from a man in his thirties or forties in good health. This chain connects TRBV7-6 to TRBJ2-1; D is unresolved. Sequenced sample: naive CD4+ T cells sorted from blood. Sample subset: CD45RA+ positively selected. The CDR3 reads CASSPPRFEQFF. The CDR3 nucleotides read TGTGCCAGCAGCCCTCCTAGGTTTGAGCAGTTCTTC.